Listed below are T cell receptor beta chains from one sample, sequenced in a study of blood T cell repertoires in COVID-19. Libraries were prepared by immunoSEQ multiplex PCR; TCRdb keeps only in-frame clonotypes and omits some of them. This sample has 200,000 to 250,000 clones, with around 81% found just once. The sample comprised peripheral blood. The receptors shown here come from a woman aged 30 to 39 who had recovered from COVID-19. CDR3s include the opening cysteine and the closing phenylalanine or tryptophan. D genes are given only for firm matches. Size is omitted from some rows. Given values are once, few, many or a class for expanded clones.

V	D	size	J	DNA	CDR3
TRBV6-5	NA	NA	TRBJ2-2	TGTGCCAGCACTACGACCGGGGAGCTGTTTTTT	CASTTTGELFF
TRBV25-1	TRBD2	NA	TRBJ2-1	TGTGCCAGCAGTCCCTGGGAGGGCCAATTTAATGAGCAGTTCTTC	CASSPWEGQFNEQFF
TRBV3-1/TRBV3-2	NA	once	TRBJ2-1	TGTGCCAGCAGCCAAGGCCCCGGACTAACATACAATGAGCAGTTCTTC	CASSQGPGLTYNEQFF
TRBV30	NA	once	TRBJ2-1	TGTGCCTGGAGGGGCTACGGCGCTCAGTTCTTC	CAWRGYGAQFF
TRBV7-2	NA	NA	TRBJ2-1	TGTGCCAGCAGCTTAGCGGGGGCGCTAGGGGTTGGGTTCTTC	CASSLAGALGVGFF
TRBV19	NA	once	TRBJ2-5	TGTGCCAGTAGGGTCTCTTGGGGGCAGAGAGAGACCCAGTACTTC	CASRVSWGQRETQYF
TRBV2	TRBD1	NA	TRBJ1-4	TGTGCCAGTTACCGGGACAGAAATGAAAAACTGTTTTTT	CASYRDRNEKLFF
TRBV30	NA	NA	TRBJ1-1	TGTGCCTGGATAACCAGGACGGTTGGACAGACTGAAGCTTTCTTT	CAWITRTVGQTEAFF
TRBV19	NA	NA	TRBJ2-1	TGTGCCAGTAGTATAGGTAGCGGTAGCTCCTACAATGAGCAGTTCTTC	CASSIGSGSSYNEQFF
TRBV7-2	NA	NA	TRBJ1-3	TGTGCCAGCAGCCCACGCAGGGCGTCGGGTGGAAACACCATATATTTT	CASSPRRASGGNTIYF
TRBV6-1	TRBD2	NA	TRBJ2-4	TGTGCCAGCAGTGATAGCGGGGGCCGCCAAAACATTCAGTACTTC	CASSDSGGRQNIQYF
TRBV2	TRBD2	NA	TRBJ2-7	TGTGCCAGCAGCCCGGGACTAGCGGCCCACGAGCAGTACTTC	CASSPGLAAHEQYF
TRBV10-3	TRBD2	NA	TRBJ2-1	TGTGCCATCAGTGAGTCTCTTGGACTAGTGTCGAACAATGAGCAGTTCTTC	CAISESLGLVSNNEQFF
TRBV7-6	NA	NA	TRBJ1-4	TGTGCCAGCAGCTTAGGGTGGCGGAGAACAACTAATGAAAAACTGTTTTTT	CASSLGWRRTTNEKLFF
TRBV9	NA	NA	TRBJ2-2	TGTGCCAGCAGCGGCAACACCGTCCTCCCCGCGAACACCGGGGAGCTGTTTTTT	CASSGNTVLPANTGELFF
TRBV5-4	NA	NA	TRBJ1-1	TGTGCCAGCAGCCTAGTAGGTGGGGAGGTCACTGAAGCTTTCTTT	CASSLVGGEVTEAFF
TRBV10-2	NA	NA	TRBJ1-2	TGCGCCAGCAGCGCCGACCAGGGTGCGTATGGCTACACCTTC	CASSADQGAYGYTF
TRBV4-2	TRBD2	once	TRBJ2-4	TGTGCCAGCAGCCAAGATCTGGCTAGCGGGGTGGCGGACATTCAGTACTTC	CASSQDLASGVADIQYF
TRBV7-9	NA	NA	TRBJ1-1	TGTGCCAGCAGCCCGACAGCGAACACTGAAGCTTTCTTT	CASSPTANTEAFF
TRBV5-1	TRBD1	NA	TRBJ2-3	TGCGCCAGCAGCTCCGACAGGGCTAGCACAGATACGCAGTATTTT	CASSSDRASTDTQYF
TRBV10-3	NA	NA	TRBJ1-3	TGTGCCATCAGCCCCCCAGGGACTGGAAACACCATATATTTT	CAISPPGTGNTIYF
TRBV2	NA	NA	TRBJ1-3	TGTGCCAGCAGTGATAGGAGCTCTGGAAACACCATATATTTT	CASSDRSSGNTIYF